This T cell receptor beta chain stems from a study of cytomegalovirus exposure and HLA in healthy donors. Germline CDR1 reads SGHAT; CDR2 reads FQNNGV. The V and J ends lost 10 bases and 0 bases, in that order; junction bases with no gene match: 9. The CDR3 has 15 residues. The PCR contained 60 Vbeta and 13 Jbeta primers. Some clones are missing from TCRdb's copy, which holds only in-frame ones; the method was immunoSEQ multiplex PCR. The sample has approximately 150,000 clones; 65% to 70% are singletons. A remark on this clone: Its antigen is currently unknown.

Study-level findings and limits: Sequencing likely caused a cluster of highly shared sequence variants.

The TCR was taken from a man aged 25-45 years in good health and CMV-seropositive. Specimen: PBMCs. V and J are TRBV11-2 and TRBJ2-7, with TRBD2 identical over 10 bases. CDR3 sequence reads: CATLVASGSSYEQYF. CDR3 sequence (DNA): TGTGCCACGCTGGTGGCTAGCGGGAGCTCCTACGAGCAGTACTTC.